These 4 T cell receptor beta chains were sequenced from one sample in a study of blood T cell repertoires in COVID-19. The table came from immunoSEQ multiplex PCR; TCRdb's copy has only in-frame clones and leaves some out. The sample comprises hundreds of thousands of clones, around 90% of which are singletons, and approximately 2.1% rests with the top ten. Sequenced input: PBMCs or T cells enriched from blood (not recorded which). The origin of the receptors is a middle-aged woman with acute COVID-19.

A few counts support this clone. The CDR3, as DNA: TGTGCCTGGAGTCTACAGTTCAATGAAAAACTGTTTTTT. Its protein product is CAWSLQFNEKLFF. The chain combines TRBV30 with TRBJ1-4; D uncertain. Trimming stripped 2 bases from V and 5 bases from J, with 9 bases between. Germline V gene data show CDR1 as GTSNPN and CDR2 as SVGIG (reference sequence). The CDR3 contains 13 residues.

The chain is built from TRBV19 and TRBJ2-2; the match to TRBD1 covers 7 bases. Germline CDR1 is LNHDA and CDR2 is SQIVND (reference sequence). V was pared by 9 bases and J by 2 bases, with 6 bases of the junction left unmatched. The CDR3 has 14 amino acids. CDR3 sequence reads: CASSGQINTGELFF. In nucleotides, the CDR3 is TGTGCCAGCTCGGGACAGATTAACACCGGGGAGCTGTTTTTT.

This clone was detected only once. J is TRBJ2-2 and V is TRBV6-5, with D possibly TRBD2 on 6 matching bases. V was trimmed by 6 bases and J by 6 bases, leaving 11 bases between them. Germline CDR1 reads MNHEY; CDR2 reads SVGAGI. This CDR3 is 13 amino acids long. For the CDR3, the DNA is TGTGCCAGCAGCGATCGGAGGGCCGGGGAGCTGTTTTTT. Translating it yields CASSDRRAGELFF.

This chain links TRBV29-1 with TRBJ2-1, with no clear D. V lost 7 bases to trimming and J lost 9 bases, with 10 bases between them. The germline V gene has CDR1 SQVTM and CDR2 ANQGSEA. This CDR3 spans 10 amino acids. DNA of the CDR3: TGCAGCGCCAGGCTTAGTGAGCAGTTCTTC. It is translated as CSARLSEQFF.